One sample yielded the 24 T cell receptor beta chains listed below, sequenced in a study of identical twins. TCRdb used MiXCR to reprocess the 5' RACE reads, holding one entry per CDR3 protein. Of 210,000 or so distinct CDR3 sequences in the sample, around 8.1% were seen once. The data were also submitted as part of a second study, on yellow fever vaccine responses in identical twins.

The sequenced sample consisted of memory (CD45RO+) T cells sorted from blood. These receptors came from a woman aged 18 to 35 in good health.

The chain carries TRBV7-9 and TRBJ2-5; 10 bases are a match to TRBD1. The CDR3 has 15 amino acids. Unmatched junction bases numbered 7, after V lost 5 bases and J lost 4 bases. From germline, CDR1 is SEHNR and CDR2 FQNEAQ (reference sequence). The CDR3, as DNA: TGTGCCAGCAGCACCCGGACAGGGGGTCGAGAGACCCAGTACTTC. Translation: CASSTRTGGRETQYF.

The chain joins TRBV19 to TRBJ2-5; D gene uncertain. The CDR3 has 13 residues. Per germline, CDR1 LNHDA and CDR2 SQIVND (reference sequence). Trimming cost V 4 bases and J 5 bases, with 11 bases left between them. CDR3 region: CASSTLELETQYF. In nucleotides, the CDR3 is TGTGCCAGTAGTACCCTCGAGTTGGAGACCCAGTACTTC.

The V gene is TRBV12-2, the J gene TRBJ2-1; TRBD1, the table's D call, lacks a check against the DNA. TRBV12-2 is recorded as a pseudogene. The CDR3 is made up of 16 amino acids. The CDR3 here is CASRFIRGSLWDEQFF. CDR3 coding DNA: TGTGCAAGTCGCTTTATTCGCGGGTCCCTTTGGGATGAGCAGTTCTTC.

The table lists this clonotype with a few counts. At one end, the junction sequence differs from germline, possibly due to a read error. The chain employs TRBV7-7 and TRBJ2-1; 11 bases line up with TRBD2. CDR1 is SSHAT, CDR2 FNYEAQ, per germline (reference sequence). CDR3 size: 15 residues. The CDR3 protein is CASSPGRTSGRPLFF. The CDR3 DNA sequence: TGTGCTAGCAGCCCCGGACGAACTAGCGGGAGACCCCTGTTCTTC.

The chain recombines TRBV6-5 with TRBJ2-2, with D perhaps assigned TRBD1 or TRBD2 (5 bases each). Between the trimmed V and J ends, which lost 2 bases and 4 bases, there was a span of 14 bases. Germline CDR1 MNHEY, CDR2 SVGAGI. The length of the CDR3 is 16 residues. CDR3: CASSYLSGAGTGELFF. In DNA form, the CDR3 reads TGTGCCAGCAGTTACCTGTCCGGGGCGGGCACCGGGGAGCTGTTTTTT.

The V gene is TRBV12-3 or TRBV12-4, the J gene TRBJ2-1; tentatively, D is TRBD2 (6 bases). Trimming stripped 3 bases from V and 6 bases from J, with 15 bases between. The CDR3 runs 15 residues. The CDR3 here is CASSLRAGPCNEQFF. The CDR3 DNA is TGTGCCAGCAGTTTGAGGGCGGGACCTTGCAATGAGCAGTTCTTC.

This clonotype has a count of ten or more. The rearrangement uses TRBV10-1 and TRBJ2-7; TRBD2 might be the D (5 bases). This CDR3 comprises 14 residues. CDR1 is WNHNN and CDR2 is SYGVQD in the germline V gene (reference sequence). V dropped 0 bases and J dropped 4 bases, with 10 bases sitting between them. CDR3 DNA sequence: TGCGCCAGCAGTGAGTCGAATGAGGGATACGAGCAGTACTTC. Translation: CASSESNEGYEQYF.

This clonotype was counted many times. For the CDR3, the DNA is TGTGCCAGCCGGATGCCCCCTTACGAGCAGTACTTC. Translated, it gives CASRMPPYEQYF. This chain joins TRBV27 and TRBJ2-7; no clear D. Between the trimmed V and J ends, which lost 8 bases and 4 bases, there was a span of 12 bases. The CDR3 contains 12 residues. Per germline, CDR1 MNHEY and CDR2 SMNVEV (reference sequence).

In DNA, the CDR3 is TGTGCCAGCAGCTCACCGTTCGAGGGAGGGCCCTACGAGCAGTACTTC. Amino acids: CASSSPFEGGPYEQYF. The chain is built from TRBV5-5 and TRBJ2-7; 7 positions agree with TRBD2. The trim removed 3 bases at V and 2 bases at J, leaving 11 bases unmatched. Germline values: CDR1 SGHKS, CDR2 YYEKEE (reference sequence). The CDR3 has 16 amino acids.

Many counts were recorded for this clonotype. The genes are TRBV29-1 and TRBJ2-3; D uncertain. The germline CDR1 and CDR2 sequences are SQVTM and ANQGSEA. The V end was cut by 2 bases, the J end by 12 bases, with 15 bases between. The CDR3 has 12 residues. The CDR3 nucleotides are TGCAGCGTTGAACTGGGTCAGCCCCCTCAGTATTTT. Its translation is CSVELGQPPQYF.

This clonotype has only a few counts. V gene TRBV7-9 combines with J gene TRBJ1-3; D is ambiguous. This CDR3 is 13 amino acids long. The V end lost 1 base, the J end lost 2 bases, and 3 bases lay between the germline ends. Germline CDR1 SEHNR, CDR2 FQNEAQ (reference sequence). CDR3 nucleotide sequence: TGTGCCAGCAGCTTAGTTGCTGGAAACACCATATATTTT. Its translation: CASSLVAGNTIYF.

This chain connects TRBV7-3 to TRBJ2-5; weak D call: TRBD2 (6 bases). CDR3 size: 15 residues. The V end was cut by 5 bases, the J end by 2 bases, with 15 bases between. The germline V gene encodes CDR1 SGHTA and CDR2 FQGTGA. The CDR3 nucleotides are TGTGCCAGCAGCCCCCAGCCGGGGGAACAAGAGACCCAGTACTTC. This sequence encodes CASSPQPGEQETQYF.

This clonotype occurred many times. J is TRBJ1-2 and V is TRBV5-1; D gene unclear. In germline, CDR1 is SGHRS, CDR2 YFSETQ. V lost 4 bases, J lost 0 bases, and 7 bases lay in between. This CDR3 region has 13 residues. CDR3 sequence (DNA): TGCGCCAGCAGCCAGGAGTCTAACTATGGCTACACCTTC. This gives the protein CASSQESNYGYTF.

The rearrangement joins TRBV6-2 or TRBV6-3 to TRBJ2-3, with 9 bases matching TRBD2. Germline assignment: CDR1 MNHEY and CDR2 SVGEGT. CDR3 size: 15 residues. The V and J ends lost 5 bases and 4 bases, in that order; junction bases with no gene match: 7. CDR3 in amino acids: CASSRIAGAADTQYF. DNA of the CDR3: TGTGCCAGCAGTAGAATAGCGGGAGCCGCAGATACGCAGTATTTT.

CDR3 amino acids: CSASDWGSNEKLFF. CDR3 DNA sequence: TGCAGTGCTTCGGACTGGGGGTCTAATGAAAAACTGTTTTTT. This chain uses TRBV20-1 with TRBJ1-4; possibly TRBD1 for D (5 bases). V was clipped by 5 bases and J by 3 bases, with 13 bases between them. There are 14 residues in the CDR3. Germline-derived CDR1 and CDR2 are DFQATT and SNEGSKA (reference sequence).

This clonotype was picked up many times. The chain is built from TRBV2 and TRBJ2-2; a possible D gene is TRBD1 (5 bases). The CDR3 has 13 residues. V gave up 6 bases and J gave up 6 bases, with 11 bases separating them. Germline V lookup: CDR1 SNHLY, CDR2 FYNNEI. The CDR3 here is CASRAGYAGELFF. The CDR3 DNA sequence: TGTGCCAGCAGAGCAGGGTACGCCGGGGAGCTGTTTTTT.

This clonotype was counted many times. The chain is built from TRBV4-1 and TRBJ1-4; D is ambiguous. The CDR3 totals 12 residues. Trimming took off 2 bases at V and 8 bases at J, with 6 bases between the two ends. Germline-derived CDR1 and CDR2 are MGHRA and YSYEKL. For the CDR3, the DNA is TGCGCCAGCAGCCAACCGCAGGAAAAACTGTTTTTT. Its translation is CASSQPQEKLFF.

J is TRBJ1-1 and V is TRBV7-2, with TRBD1 as a possible D gene (5 bases). The CDR3 sequence is 13 residues long. V shed 4 bases and J shed 1 base, with 7 bases lying between them. Germline lookup yields CDR1 SGHTA and CDR2 FQGNSA. CDR3 residues: CASSSQENTEAFF. CDR3 nucleotide sequence: TGTGCCAGCAGCTCACAGGAGAACACTGAAGCTTTCTTT.

This clonotype was observed a few times. The chain combines TRBV6-2 or TRBV6-3 with TRBJ2-7; 15 bases match TRBD2. The CDR3 consists of 20 residues. V shed 2 bases, J shed 0 bases, and the junction held 11 bases outside the gene matches. Germline CDR1 and CDR2: MNHEY and SVGEGT. The CDR3 sequence is CASSYPGTSGRRQNSYEQYF. In nucleotides, the CDR3 is TGTGCCAGCAGTTACCCCGGGACTAGCGGGAGGAGGCAAAACTCCTACGAGCAGTACTTC.

This clonotype was recorded at least ten times. The rearrangement joins TRBV2 to TRBJ1-2, with D tentatively TRBD1 (6 bases). This CDR3 spans 14 amino acids. Germline V gives CDR1 SNHLY, CDR2 FYNNEI. The V end was cut by 2 bases, the J end by 2 bases, with 9 bases between. CDR3 residues: CASSEQGPNYGYTF. The DNA for the CDR3 is TGTGCCAGCAGTGAACAGGGGCCCAACTATGGCTACACCTTC.

Many counts were recorded for this clonotype. This rearrangement joins TRBV3-1 to TRBJ2-2; D is ambiguous. Trimming removed 0 bases from V and 1 base from J, with 12 bases in between. The CDR3 covers 17 residues. CDR1 is LGHDT and CDR2 is YNNKEL in the germline V gene (reference sequence). The CDR3 sequence: CASSQDVPQVNTGELFF. CDR3 bases: TGTGCCAGCAGCCAAGATGTCCCGCAGGTGAACACCGGGGAGCTGTTTTTT.

This clonotype has at least ten counts. The CDR3 sequence: CASSNPGTPNEQYF. In DNA form, the CDR3 reads TGTGCCAGCAGTAACCCCGGGACACCAAACGAGCAGTACTTC. The chain carries TRBV6-5 and TRBJ2-7; TRBD1 is a possible D gene (6 bases). V was clipped by 5 bases and J by 5 bases, with 16 bases between them. The CDR3 runs to 14 residues. The germline gives CDR1 MNHEY, CDR2 SVGAGI.

This clonotype was counted at least ten times. The chain joins TRBV12-3 or TRBV12-4 to TRBJ2-2, with TRBD1 matching 10 bases. This CDR3 spans 17 amino acids. With 5 bases clipped from V and 0 bases from J, the junction kept 6 bases outside the gene matches. The CDR3 sequence is CASSTTTGGTNTGELFF. The CDR3 DNA is TGTGCCAGCAGTACAACGACAGGGGGCACGAACACCGGGGAGCTGTTTTTT.

The rearrangement links TRBV28 to TRBJ1-2; no reliable D call. CDR3 length: 14 amino acids. Trimming shortened V by 2 bases and J by 4 bases, and 11 bases separated the two germline ends. Germline CDR1 is MDHEN and CDR2 is SYDVKM. The CDR3 DNA reads TGTGCCAGCAGTTTAAGTGGGAATGCCTATGGCTACACCTTC. Its protein product is CASSLSGNAYGYTF.